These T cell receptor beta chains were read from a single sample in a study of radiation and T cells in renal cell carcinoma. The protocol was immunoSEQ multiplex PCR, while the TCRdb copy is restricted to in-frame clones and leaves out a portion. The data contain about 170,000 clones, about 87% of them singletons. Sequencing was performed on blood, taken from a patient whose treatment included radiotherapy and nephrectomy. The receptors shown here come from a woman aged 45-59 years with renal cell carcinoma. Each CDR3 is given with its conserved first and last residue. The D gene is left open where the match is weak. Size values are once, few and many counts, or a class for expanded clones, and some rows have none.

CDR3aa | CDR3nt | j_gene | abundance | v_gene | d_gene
CASSGGGVTEAFF | TGTGCCAGCAGCGGGGGAGGGGTCACTGAAGCTTTCTTT | TRBJ1-1 | few | TRBV9 | NA
CASSFAGTGVTDTQYF | TGTGCCAGCAGCTTTGCGGGGACAGGGGTAACAGATACGCAGTATTTT | TRBJ2-3 | once | TRBV11-3 | TRBD1
CASNSRSSTEAFF | TGTGCCAGTAACTCTCGGAGTTCCACTGAAGCTTTCTTT | TRBJ1-1 | NA | TRBV19 | NA
CASSLGTETLYEQYF | TGTGCCAGCAGCTTAGGGACGGAGACTCTCTACGAGCAGTACTTC | TRBJ2-7 | NA | TRBV11-2 | NA
CASAPNTNYGYTF | TGTGCCAGTGCCCCGAATACCAACTATGGCTACACCTTC | TRBJ1-2 | NA | TRBV19 | NA
CASSSEWRGSLKPNIQYF | TGTGCCAGCAGTTCAGAATGGCGGGGGAGTCTAAAACCAAACATTCAGTACTTC | TRBJ2-4 | NA | TRBV5-6 | TRBD2
CASSVGYRGVPGELFF | TGTGCCAGCAGCGTAGGTTACAGGGGGGTTCCCGGGGAGCTGTTTTTT | TRBJ2-2 | NA | TRBV9 | TRBD1
CASSLDPQGIGKLFF | TGTGCCAGCAGCTTGGACCCCCAGGGAATTGGGAAACTGTTTTTT | TRBJ1-4 | NA | TRBV5-5 | NA
CASSEEMGQGAYNEQFF | TGTGCCAGCAGTGAAGAAATGGGACAGGGGGCCTACAATGAGCAGTTCTTC | TRBJ2-1 | NA | TRBV6-1 | TRBD1
CASSLSGGDQETQYF | TGTGCCAGCAGTCTCAGCGGGGGGGATCAAGAGACCCAGTACTTC | TRBJ2-5 | NA | TRBV2 | TRBD2
CATSREVSERAFF | TGTGCCACCAGCAGAGAGGTCAGCGAGAGGGCTTTCTTT | TRBJ1-1 | NA | TRBV15 | NA
CASTTRGGNYEQYF | TGTGCCAGTACTACAAGAGGGGGTAACTACGAGCAGTACTTC | TRBJ2-7 | NA | TRBV6-5 | NA
CASSLEILGYEQYF | TGTGCCAGCAGCTTAGAGATTCTGGGCTACGAGCAGTACTTC | TRBJ2-7 | once | TRBV11-2 | NA
CASSGGIGMNTEAFF | TGTGCCAGCAGCGGGGGAATTGGGATGAACACTGAAGCTTTCTTT | TRBJ1-1 | NA | TRBV9 | NA
CSAMVRETQYF | TGCAGTGCTATGGTGCGAGAGACCCAGTACTTC | TRBJ2-5 | NA | TRBV20-1 | NA
CASSRGGTGPMNQPQHF | TGTGCCAGCAGCCGAGGTGGGACAGGGCCTATGAATCAGCCCCAGCATTTT | TRBJ1-5 | NA | TRBV5-4 | TRBD1
CASSGGLGDTGELFF | TGTGCCAGCTCGGGGGGTTTAGGGGACACCGGGGAGCTGTTTTTT | TRBJ2-2 | NA | TRBV2 | TRBD2